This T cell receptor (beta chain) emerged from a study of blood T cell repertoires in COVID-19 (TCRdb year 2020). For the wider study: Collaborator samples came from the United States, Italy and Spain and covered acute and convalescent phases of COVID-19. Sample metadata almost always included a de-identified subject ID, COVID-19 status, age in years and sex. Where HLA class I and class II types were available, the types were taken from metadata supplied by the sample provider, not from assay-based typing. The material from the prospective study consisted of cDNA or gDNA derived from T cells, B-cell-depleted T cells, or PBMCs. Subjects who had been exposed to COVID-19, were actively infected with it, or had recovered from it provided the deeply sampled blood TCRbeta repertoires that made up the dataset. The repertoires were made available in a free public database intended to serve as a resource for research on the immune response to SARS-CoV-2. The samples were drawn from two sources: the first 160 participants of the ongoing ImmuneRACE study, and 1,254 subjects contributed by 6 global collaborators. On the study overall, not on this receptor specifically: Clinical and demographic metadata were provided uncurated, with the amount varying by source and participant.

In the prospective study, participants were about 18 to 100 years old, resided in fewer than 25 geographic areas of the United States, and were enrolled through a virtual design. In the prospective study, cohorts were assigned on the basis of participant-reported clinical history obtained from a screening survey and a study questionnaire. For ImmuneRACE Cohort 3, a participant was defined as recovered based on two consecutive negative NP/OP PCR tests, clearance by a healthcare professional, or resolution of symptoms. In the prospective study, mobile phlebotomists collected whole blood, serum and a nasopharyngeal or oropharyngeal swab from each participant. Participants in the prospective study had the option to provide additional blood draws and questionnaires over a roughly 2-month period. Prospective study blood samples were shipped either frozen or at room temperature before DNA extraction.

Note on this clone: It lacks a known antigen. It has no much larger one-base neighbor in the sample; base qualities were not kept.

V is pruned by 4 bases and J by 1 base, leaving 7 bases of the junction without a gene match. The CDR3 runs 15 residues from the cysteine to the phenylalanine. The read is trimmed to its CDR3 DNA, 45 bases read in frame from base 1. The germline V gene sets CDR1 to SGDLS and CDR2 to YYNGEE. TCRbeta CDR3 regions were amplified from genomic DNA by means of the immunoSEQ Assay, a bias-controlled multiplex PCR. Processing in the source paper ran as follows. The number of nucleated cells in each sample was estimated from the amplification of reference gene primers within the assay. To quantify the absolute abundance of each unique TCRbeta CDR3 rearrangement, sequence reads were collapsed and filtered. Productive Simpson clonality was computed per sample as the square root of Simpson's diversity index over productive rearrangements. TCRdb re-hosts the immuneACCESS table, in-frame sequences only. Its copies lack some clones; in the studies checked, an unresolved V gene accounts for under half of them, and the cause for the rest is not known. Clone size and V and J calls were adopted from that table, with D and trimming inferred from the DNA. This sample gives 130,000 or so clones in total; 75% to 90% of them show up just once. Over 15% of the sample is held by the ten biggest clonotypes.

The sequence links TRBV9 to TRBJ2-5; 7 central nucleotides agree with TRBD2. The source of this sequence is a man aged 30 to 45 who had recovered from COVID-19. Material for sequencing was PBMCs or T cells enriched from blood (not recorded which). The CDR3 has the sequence CASSRSGGSQETQYF. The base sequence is TGTGCCAGCAGCCGATCCGGCGGGAGCCAAGAGACCCAGTACTTC.